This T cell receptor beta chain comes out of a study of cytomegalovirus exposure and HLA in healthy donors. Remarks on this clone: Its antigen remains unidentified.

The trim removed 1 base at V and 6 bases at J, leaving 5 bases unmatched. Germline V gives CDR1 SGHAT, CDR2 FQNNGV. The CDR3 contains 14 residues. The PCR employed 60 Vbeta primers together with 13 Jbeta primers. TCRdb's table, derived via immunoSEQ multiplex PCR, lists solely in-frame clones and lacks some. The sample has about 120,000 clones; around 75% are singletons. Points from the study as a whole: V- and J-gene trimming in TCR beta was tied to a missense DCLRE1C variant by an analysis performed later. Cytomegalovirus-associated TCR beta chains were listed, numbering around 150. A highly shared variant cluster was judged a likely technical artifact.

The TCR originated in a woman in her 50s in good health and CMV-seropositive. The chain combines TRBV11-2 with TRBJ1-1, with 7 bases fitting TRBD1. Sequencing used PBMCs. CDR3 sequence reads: CASSLGRGHPEAFF. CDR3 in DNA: TGTGCCAGCAGCTTAGGGAGGGGGCACCCTGAAGCTTTCTTT.